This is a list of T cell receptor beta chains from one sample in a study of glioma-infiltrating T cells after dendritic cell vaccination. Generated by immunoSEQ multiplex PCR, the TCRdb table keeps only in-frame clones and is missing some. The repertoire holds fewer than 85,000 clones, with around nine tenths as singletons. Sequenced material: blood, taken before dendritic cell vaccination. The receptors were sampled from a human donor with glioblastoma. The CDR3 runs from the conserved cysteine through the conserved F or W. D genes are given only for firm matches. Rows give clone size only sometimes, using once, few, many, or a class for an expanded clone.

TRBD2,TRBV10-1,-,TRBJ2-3,TGCGCCAGCAGTGAGGGCTACGGCGGGAGGTTCACAGATACGCAGTATTTT,CASSEGYGGRFTDTQYF
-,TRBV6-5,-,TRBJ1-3,TGTGCCAGCAGTGTCAGGGTGTCCTCTGGAAACACCATATATTTT,CASSVRVSSGNTIYF
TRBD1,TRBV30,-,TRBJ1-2,TGTGCCTGGAATCAGGACAGGGAGTATGGCTACACCTTC,CAWNQDREYGYTF
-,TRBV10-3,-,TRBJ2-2,TGTGCCATCAGCAGGGGAACCGGGGAGCTGTTTTTT,CAISRGTGELFF
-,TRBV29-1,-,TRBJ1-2,TGCAGCGTTGAAGAGGAGTATGGCTACACCTTC,CSVEEEYGYTF
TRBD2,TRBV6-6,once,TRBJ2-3,TGTGCCAGCACCCATAGCGGGAGAGGAGCAGATACGCAGTATTTT,CASTHSGRGADTQYF
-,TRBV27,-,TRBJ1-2,TGTGCCAGCAGACAAAGTACCGGGACACCCTTTAACTATGGCTACACCTTC,CASRQSTGTPFNYGYTF
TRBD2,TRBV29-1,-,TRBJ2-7,TGCAGCGTTTCAGTAGCGGGAGGCTCCTACGAGCAGTACTTC,CSVSVAGGSYEQYF
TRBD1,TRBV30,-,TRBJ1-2,TGTGCCTGGAGTGGGGACAGGGCTGGCTACACCTTC,CAWSGDRAGYTF
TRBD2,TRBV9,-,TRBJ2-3,TGTGCCAGCAGCGCCCTAGTCGGGGGGGCTAGCACAGATACGCAGTATTTT,CASSALVGGASTDTQYF
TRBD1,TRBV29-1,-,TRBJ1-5,TGCAGCGTCGCGACAGGGGGCGTCGGGCAGCCCCAGCATTTT,CSVATGGVGQPQHF
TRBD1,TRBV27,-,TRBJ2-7,TGTGCCAGCAGGTCTCAGGGACAGAGGGTCTACGAGCAGTACTTC,CASRSQGQRVYEQYF
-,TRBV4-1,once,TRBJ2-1,TGCGCCAGCAGCCAAGATATAGGAGGGGCGGGAACCTACAATGAGCAGTTCTTC,CASSQDIGGAGTYNEQFF
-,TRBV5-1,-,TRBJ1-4,TGCGCCAGCTTCGTGGGGGGGGGCGAGGCTAATGAAAAACTGTTTTTT,CASFVGGGEANEKLFF
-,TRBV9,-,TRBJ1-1,TGTGCCAGCAGCGTAGACCTTCGGGGGGGGGATGCTTTCTTT,CASSVDLRGGDAFF
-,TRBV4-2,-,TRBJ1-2,TGTGCCAGCAGCCGATGGACAGCCGCTAACTATGGCTACACCTTC,CASSRWTAANYGYTF
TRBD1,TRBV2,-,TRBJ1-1,TGTGCCAGCAGCGACGGTGGGGGGACAGGGGGCTTTAACACTGAAGCTTTCTTT,CASSDGGGTGGFNTEAFF
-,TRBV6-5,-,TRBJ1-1,TGTGCCAGCAGCCGATCTCCCGCGACTGAAGCTTTCTTT,CASSRSPATEAFF
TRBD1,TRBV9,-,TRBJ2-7,TGTGCCAGCAGCAAGGGACAGGGTTACGAGCAGTACTTC,CASSKGQGYEQYF
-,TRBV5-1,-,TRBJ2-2,TGCGCCAGCAGCTCAGGGAACACCGGGGAGCTGTTTTTT,CASSSGNTGELFF
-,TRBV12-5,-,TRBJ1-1,TGTGCTAGTGGTTTGGTCGGCGGTGGGTACACTGAAGCTTTCTTT,CASGLVGGGYTEAFF
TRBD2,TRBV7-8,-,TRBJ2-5,TGTGCCAGCAGCTACTTAGCGGGGTACCAAGAGACCCAGTACTTC,CASSYLAGYQETQYF
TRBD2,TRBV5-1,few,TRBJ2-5,TGCGCCAGCAGCTCCGGACTAGCGGGAGGTGAGACCCAGTACTTC,CASSSGLAGGETQYF
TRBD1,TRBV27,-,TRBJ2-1,TGTGCCAGCAGTCCCCTCAGGGGGACCGATTACAATGAGCAGTTCTTC,CASSPLRGTDYNEQFF
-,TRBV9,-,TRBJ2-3,TGTGCCAGCAGCGTAGGTTTCGAGCTAGTGGCAGATACGCAGTATTTT,CASSVGFELVADTQYF
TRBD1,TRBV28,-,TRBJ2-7,TGTGCCAGCAGTTTACGGGACAGACCCCCTCAGCAGTACTTC,CASSLRDRPPQQYF
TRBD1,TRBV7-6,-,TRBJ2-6,TGTGCCAGCAGCTCATACAGGGGTCTGAACTCTGGGGCCAACGTCCTGACTTTC,CASSSYRGLNSGANVLTF
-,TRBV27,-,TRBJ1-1,TGTGCCAGCAGTTTAGAAAGGGAGTCGACTGAAGCTTTCTTT,CASSLERESTEAFF
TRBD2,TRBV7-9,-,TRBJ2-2,TGTGCCAGCAGCTTAGCCGAGATTAGCGGGGTGACCGGGGAGCTGTTTTTT,CASSLAEISGVTGELFF
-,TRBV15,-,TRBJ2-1,TGTGCCACCAGCAGAGATACGGGGGAACACAATGAGCAGTTCTTC,CATSRDTGEHNEQFF
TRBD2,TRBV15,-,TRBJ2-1,TGTGCCACCAGCAAAGATAGGTCTAGCGGGATTTTGGCTGAGCAGTTCTTC,CATSKDRSSGILAEQFF
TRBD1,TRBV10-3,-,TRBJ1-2,TGTGCCATCAGCCAGGGACAGGGGGACGGCTACACCTTC,CAISQGQGDGYTF
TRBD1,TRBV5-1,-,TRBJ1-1,TGCGCCAGCAGCTCGGGACAGGGTTTGAACACTGAAGCTTTCTTT,CASSSGQGLNTEAFF
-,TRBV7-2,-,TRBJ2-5,TGTGCCAGCAGCTTAGTGGCGGAAGAGACCCAGTACTTC,CASSLVAEETQYF
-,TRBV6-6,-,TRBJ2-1,TGTGCCAGCAGTTACGGGAGGGGGGGCCGTAATGAGCAGTTCTTC,CASSYGRGGRNEQFF
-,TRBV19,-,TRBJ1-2,TGTGCCTCCCGGACAGATCCATATGGCTACACCTTC,CASRTDPYGYTF
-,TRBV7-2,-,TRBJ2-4,TGTGCCAGCAGCTTATGGGGAATGGGGGGGGGCCAAAACATTCAGTACTTC,CASSLWGMGGGQNIQYF
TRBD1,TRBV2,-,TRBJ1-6,TGTGCCAGCAGTCGGGACAGGGAAGGGTCACCCCTCCACTTT,CASSRDREGSPLHF
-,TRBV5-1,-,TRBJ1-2,TGCGCCAGCGGTTCCATCGGTAACTATGGCTACGCCTTC,CASGSIGNYGYAF
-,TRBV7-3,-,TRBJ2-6,TGTGCCAGCAGCCCCGAACGACTGGGTGGAGCTGGCGGGGCCAACGTCCTGACTTTC,CASSPERLGGAGGANVLTF
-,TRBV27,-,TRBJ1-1,TGTGCCAGCAGTCCCGGAGGTTGGACTGAAGCTTTCTTT,CASSPGGWTEAFF
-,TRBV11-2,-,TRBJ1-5,TGTGCCAGCAGCTTAGACGGGGATCAGCCCCAGCATTTT,CASSLDGDQPQHF
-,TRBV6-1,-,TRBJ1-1,TGTGCCAGCAGTGGGACGGGGGTCAGAGAAGCTTTCTTT,CASSGTGVREAFF
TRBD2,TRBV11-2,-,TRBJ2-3,TGTGCCAGCAGCCCTGTTAGCGGGGGGTCCACAGATACGCAGTATTTT,CASSPVSGGSTDTQYF
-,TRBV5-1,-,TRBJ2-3,TGCGCCAGCAGCTTGGAGGGACACCCGGGAGATACGCAGTATTTT,CASSLEGHPGDTQYF
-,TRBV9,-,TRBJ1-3,TGTGCCAGCAGCCCGAGTGCAGGGGCTTACTCTGGAAACACCATATATTTT,CASSPSAGAYSGNTIYF
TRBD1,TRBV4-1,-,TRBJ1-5,TGCGCCAGCAGCCCCCCCCGGGACAGGGCTGAATTGGGCAATCAGCCCCAGCATTTT,CASSPPRDRAELGNQPQHF
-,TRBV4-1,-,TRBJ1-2,TGCGCCAGCAGCCGACAAGCTGACAGGACCTCAGCTAACTATGGCTACACCTTC,CASSRQADRTSANYGYTF
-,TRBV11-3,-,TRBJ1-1,TGTGCCAGCAGCTTAGGAGCCGGGGGGGGTGGACCTGAAGCTTTCTTT,CASSLGAGGGGPEAFF
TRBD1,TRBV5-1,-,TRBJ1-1,TGCGCCAGCAGCACCCAGACAGGGCAGATTTACACTGAAGCTTTCTTT,CASSTQTGQIYTEAFF
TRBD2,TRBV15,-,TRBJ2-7,TGTGCCACCAGCAGAGAGGAAGCGGGGGTCTACGAGCAGTACTTC,CATSREEAGVYEQYF